The clone carrying this T cell receptor beta chain was seen once. Its antigen is not identified. With a far larger clone one base away, a read error is the likely cause. The CDR3 sequence is 13 residues long. Trimming shortened V by 2 bases and J by 4 bases, and 5 bases separated the two germline ends. Germline values: CDR1 MRHNA, CDR2 SNTAGT. The sample originates from a study of shared clonotypes between healthy human individuals. The wider study: Donors had three CD4 naive, three CD4 memory, two CD8 naive and one CD8 memory plate apiece. Findings and caveats of the study: Naive CD4 clonotypes were shared across several donors at roughly 5.5%.

Deep was the level at which the assay was run. Measured with immunoSEQ multiplex PCR; TCRdb has only the in-frame clones, and not every one. The sample has tens of thousands of clones, under 65% seen once. CD8 memory cells included CD45RO+ cells plus CCR7-negative CD45RA+ TemRA cells. The rearrangement uses TRBV6-4 and TRBJ2-2; perhaps TRBD1 as D (5 bases). Sequencing was done on a sample of memory CD8+ T cells sorted from blood. Subset indicated: CD45RO+ cells pooled with CCR7-negative TemRA cells. This clonotype was sampled from a man aged 30-40 years in good health. This CDR3 is CASSDRGTGELFF. CDR3 nucleotide sequence: TGTGCCAGCAGTGACAGGGGCACCGGGGAGCTGTTTTTT.